This TCR beta chain derives from a study of T cell repertoires in cytomegalovirus infection. About the study: Recently identified HLA-C-restricted CMV epitopes were among the peptides used. Based on public TCR beta signatures, there were indications of CMV infection and of a matching HLA type.

Using its own MiXCR run on the reads, TCRdb lists one record per CDR3 protein. The table lists 750,000 to 900,000 distinct CDR3 sequences, approximately 32% of them singletons. This clonotype was seen ten or more times. The antigen is unknown. Findings and caveats of the study: HLA-C-restricted CMV-specific TCR beta clonotypes prevailed in the ex vivo response. Summed frequency of public TCR beta families distinguished CMV carriers with the relevant HLA.

The sequences come from cultured CD8+ T cells from PBMCs, collected from culture after CMV antigen stimulation. The source is a human donor in good health (CMV status not recorded). Some clones in this sample may be carry-over from other donors' samples.

The CDR3 spells CASSPYPGGQETQYF. CDR3 nucleotide sequence: TGTGCCAGCAGTCCGTATCCGGGGGGGCAAGAGACCCAGTACTTC. The chain is built from TRBV7-9 and TRBJ2-5; TRBD2 agrees at 8 bases. This CDR3 has 15 residues. The V gene's germline CDR1 is SEHNR and CDR2 FQNEAQ (reference sequence). Trimming at V came to 6 bases and at J to 2 bases, leaving 8 bases not matched to a gene.